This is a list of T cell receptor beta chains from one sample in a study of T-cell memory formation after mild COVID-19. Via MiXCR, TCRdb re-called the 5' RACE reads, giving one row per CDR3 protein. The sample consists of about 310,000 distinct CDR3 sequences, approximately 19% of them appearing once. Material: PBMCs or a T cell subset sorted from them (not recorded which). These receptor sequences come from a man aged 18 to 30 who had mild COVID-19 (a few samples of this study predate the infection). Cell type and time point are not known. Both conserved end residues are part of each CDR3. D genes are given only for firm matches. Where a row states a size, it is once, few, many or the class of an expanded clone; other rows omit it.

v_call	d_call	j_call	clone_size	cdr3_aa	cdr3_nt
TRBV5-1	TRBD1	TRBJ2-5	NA	CASRGTGAETQYF	TGCGCCAGCAGGGGAACAGGGGCTGAGACCCAGTACTTC
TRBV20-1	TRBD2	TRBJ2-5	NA	CSAGLAGGRETQYF	TGCAGTGCCGGACTAGCGGGGGGTAGGGAGACCCAGTACTTC
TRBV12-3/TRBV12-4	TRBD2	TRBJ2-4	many	CASSTLAGGLGKNIQYF	TGTGCCAGCAGTACGCTAGCGGGGGGGCTTGGCAAAAACATTCAGTACTTC
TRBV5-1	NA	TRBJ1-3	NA	CASSLDPRQAGNTIYF	TGCGCCAGCAGCTTGGACCCGCGACAGGCCGGAAACACCATATATTTT
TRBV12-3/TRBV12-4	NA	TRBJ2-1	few	CASSLSRGGADEQFF	TGTGCCAGCAGTTTAAGTCGAGGAGGGGCCGATGAGCAGTTCTTC
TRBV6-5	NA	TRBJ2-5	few	CASSYSSPRDQYF	TGTGCCAGCAGTTACTCGAGCCCGAGGGACCAGTACTTC
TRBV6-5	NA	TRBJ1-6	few	CASSYRGNPYNSPLHF	TGTGCCAGCAGTTACCGGGGAAACCCCTATAATTCACCCCTCCACTTT
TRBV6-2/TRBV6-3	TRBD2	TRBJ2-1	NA	CASGRRFSGAPNEQFF	TGTGCCAGCGGGCGCCGATTCAGCGGGGCGCCGAATGAGCAGTTCTTC
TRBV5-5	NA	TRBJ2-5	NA	CASSLSGYQETQYF	TGTGCCAGCAGCTTGTCGGGTTATCAAGAGACCCAGTACTTC
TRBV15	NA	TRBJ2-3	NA	CATSRDPGYTQYF	TGTGCCACCAGCAGAGATCCGGGGTATACGCAGTATTTT
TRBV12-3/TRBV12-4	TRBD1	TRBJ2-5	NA	CASSLEGAQETQYF	TGTGCCAGCAGTTTAGAGGGGGCACAAGAGACCCAGTACTTC
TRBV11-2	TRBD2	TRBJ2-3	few	CASSFLLAAPGDTQYF	TGTGCCAGCAGCTTCCTACTAGCGGCCCCGGGGGATACGCAGTATTTT
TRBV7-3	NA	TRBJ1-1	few	CASKDSPRNTEAFF	TGTGCCAGCAAAGACAGTCCCCGTAACACTGAAGCTTTCTTT
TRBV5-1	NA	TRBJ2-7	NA	CASSAAGSIDYEQYF	TGCGCCAGCAGCGCCGCCGGGTCAATCGACTACGAGCAGTACTTC
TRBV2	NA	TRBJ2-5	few	CASSTISGTQYF	TGTGCCAGCAGTACAATATCCGGGACCCAGTACTTC
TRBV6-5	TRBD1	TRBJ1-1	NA	CASSTPGQGNTEAFF	TGTGCCAGCAGTACACCGGGACAGGGGAACACTGAAGCTTTCTTT
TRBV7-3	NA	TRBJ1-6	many	CASSASGLGSPLHF	TGTGCCAGCAGCGCATCAGGATTAGGATCACCCCTCCACTTT
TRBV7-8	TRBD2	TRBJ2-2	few	CASTPRGDPGELFF	TGTGCCAGCACCCCACGGGGGGATCCCGGGGAGCTGTTTTTT
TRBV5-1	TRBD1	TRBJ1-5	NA	CASSEGQGLQPQHF	TGCGCCAGCAGCGAAGGACAGGGCCTTCAGCCCCAGCATTTT
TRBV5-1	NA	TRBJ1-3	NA	CASSIGGGNTIYF	TGCGCCAGCAGTATTGGTGGTGGAAACACCATATATTTT
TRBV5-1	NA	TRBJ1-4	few	CASSSGIPAPEEKLFF	TGCGCCAGCAGCTCGGGAATCCCGGCCCCGGAGGAAAAACTGTTTTTT
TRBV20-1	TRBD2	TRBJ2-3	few	CSAPETSRGGSNTQYF	TGCAGTGCTCCCGAGACCTCTCGCGGGGGGTCGAATACGCAGTATTTT
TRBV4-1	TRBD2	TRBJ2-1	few	CASSQDSGNNEQFF	TGCGCCAGCAGCCAAGATAGCGGGAACAATGAGCAGTTCTTC
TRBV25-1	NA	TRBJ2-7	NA	CASSESYEGSSYEQYF	TGTGCCAGCAGTGAATCTTATGAGGGAAGCTCCTACGAGCAGTACTTC
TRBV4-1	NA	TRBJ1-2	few	CASSQDQAGNYGYTF	TGCGCCAGCAGCCAAGATCAGGCAGGGAACTATGGCTACACCTTC
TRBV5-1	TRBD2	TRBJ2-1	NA	CASSYLAGGVYNEQFF	TGCGCCAGCAGCTACTTAGCGGGGGGCGTCTACAATGAGCAGTTCTTC
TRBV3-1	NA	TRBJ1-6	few	CASSSDHSPLHF	TGTGCCAGCAGCTCGGACCATTCACCCCTCCACTTT
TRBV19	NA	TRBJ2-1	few	CACKTRTPHGDEQFF	TGTGCCTGTAAAACTCGGACGCCTCACGGGGATGAGCAGTTCTTC
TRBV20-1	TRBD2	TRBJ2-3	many	CSATTSGGPLVTDTQYF	TGCAGTGCGACGACTAGCGGGGGGCCCCTTGTTACAGATACGCAGTATTTT
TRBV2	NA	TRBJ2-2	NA	CASSPSVTNTGELFF	TGTGCCAGCAGTCCTAGCGTTACGAACACCGGGGAGCTGTTTTTT
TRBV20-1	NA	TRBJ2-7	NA	CSAGREPWEQYF	TGCAGTGCAGGAAGGGAGCCGTGGGAGCAGTACTTC
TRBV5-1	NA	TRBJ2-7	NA	CASSLGGGRSYEQYF	TGCGCCAGCAGCTTGGGTGGGGGCCGCTCCTACGAGCAGTACTTC
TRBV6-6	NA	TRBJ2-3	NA	CASSYRATDTQYF	TGTGCCAGCAGTTACCGGGCTACAGATACGCAGTATTTT
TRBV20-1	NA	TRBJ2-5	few	CSARAPGPMRETQYF	TGCAGTGCTAGAGCCCCCGGCCCTATGCGAGAGACCCAGTACTTC
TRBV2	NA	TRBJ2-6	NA	CASSGLVGSGANVLTF	TGTGCCAGCAGTGGACTAGTGGGTTCTGGGGCCAACGTCCTGACTTTC
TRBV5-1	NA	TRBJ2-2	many	CASSWPGANTGELFF	TGCGCCAGCAGCTGGCCCGGGGCGAACACCGGGGAGCTGTTTTTT
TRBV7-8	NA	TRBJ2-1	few	CASSLIAVSEQFF	TGTGCCAGCAGCTTAATCGCTGTCAGCGAGCAGTTCTTC
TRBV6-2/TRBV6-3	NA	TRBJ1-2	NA	CASTQGLYGYTF	TGTGCCAGCACACAGGGTCTATATGGCTACACCTTC
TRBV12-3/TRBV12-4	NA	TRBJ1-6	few	CASSLDSQDSPLHF	TGTGCCAGCAGTCTGGACAGCCAGGATTCACCCCTCCACTTT
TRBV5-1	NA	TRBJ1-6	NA	CASSLAPRVGYNSPLHF	TGCGCCAGCAGCTTGGCCCCCCGGGTGGGATATAATTCACCCCTCCACTTT
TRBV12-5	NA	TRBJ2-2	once	CASGLGGTGELFF	TGTGCTAGTGGTTTGGGAGGGACCGGGGAGCTGTTTTTT
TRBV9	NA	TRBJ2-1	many	CASSVVGGRGNEQFF	TGTGCCAGCAGCGTAGTGGGGGGCAGGGGCAATGAGCAGTTCTTC
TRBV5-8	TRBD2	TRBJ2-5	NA	CASSSYSGGRQETQYF	TGTGCCAGCAGTTCTTATAGCGGGGGCCGACAAGAGACCCAGTACTTC
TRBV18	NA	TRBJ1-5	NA	CASSPKTGTSNQPQHF	TGTGCCAGCTCACCTAAAACAGGGACTAGCAATCAGCCCCAGCATTTT
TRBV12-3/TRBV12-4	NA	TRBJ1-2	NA	CARTSFPLSGYTF	TGTGCCAGAACCTCCTTCCCCCTCTCTGGCTACACCTTC
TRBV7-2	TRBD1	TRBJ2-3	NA	CASSSQGGTDTQYF	TGTGCCAGCAGCTCTCAGGGGGGCACAGATACGCAGTATTTT
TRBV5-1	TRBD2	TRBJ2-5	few	CASSLHTSGKETQYF	TGCGCCAGCAGCTTGCATACTAGCGGGAAAGAGACCCAGTACTTC
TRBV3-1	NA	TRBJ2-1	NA	CASSQDTGLNEQFF	TGTGCCAGCAGCCAAGATACCGGCCTCAATGAGCAGTTCTTC